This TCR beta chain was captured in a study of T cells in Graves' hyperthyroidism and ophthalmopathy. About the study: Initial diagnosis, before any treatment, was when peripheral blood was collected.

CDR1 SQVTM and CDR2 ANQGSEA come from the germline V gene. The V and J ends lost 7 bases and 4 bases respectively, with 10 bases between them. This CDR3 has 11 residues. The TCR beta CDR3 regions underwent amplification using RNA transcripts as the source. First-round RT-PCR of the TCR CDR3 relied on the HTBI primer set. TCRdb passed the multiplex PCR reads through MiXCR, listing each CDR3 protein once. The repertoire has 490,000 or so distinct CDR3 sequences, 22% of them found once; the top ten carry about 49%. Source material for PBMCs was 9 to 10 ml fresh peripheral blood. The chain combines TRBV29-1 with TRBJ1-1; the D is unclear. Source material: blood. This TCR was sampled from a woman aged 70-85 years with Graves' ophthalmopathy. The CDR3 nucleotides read TGCAGCGCCGGTCATATCACTGAAGCTTTCTTT. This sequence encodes CSAGHITEAFF.